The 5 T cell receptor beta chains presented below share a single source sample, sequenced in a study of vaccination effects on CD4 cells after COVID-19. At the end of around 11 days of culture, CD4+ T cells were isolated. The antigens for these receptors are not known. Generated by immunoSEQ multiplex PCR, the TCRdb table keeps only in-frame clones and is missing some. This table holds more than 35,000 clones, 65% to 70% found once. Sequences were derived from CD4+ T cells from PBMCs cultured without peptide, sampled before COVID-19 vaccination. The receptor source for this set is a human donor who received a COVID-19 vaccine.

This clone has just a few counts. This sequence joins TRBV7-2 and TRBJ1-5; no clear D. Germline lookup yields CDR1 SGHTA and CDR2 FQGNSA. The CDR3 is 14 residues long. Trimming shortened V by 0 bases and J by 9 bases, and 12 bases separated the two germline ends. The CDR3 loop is CASSLAEGTRPQHF. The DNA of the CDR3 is TGTGCCAGCAGCTTAGCGGAGGGTACGAGGCCCCAGCATTTT.

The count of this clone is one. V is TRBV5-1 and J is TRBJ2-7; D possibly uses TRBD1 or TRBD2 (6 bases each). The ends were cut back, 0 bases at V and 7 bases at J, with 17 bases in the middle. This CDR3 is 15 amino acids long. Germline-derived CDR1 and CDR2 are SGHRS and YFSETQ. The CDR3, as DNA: TGCGCCAGCAGCTTGGATAGGGGGGAACGACAGGAGCAGTACTTC. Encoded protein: CASSLDRGERQEQYF.

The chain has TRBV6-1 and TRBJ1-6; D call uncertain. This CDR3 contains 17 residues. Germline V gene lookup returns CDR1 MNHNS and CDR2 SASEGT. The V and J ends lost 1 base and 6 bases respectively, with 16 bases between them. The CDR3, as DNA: TGTGCCAGCAGTGAAGGGGCCCAGGCCACTTTTAATTCACCCCTCCACTTT. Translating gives CASSEGAQATFNSPLHF.

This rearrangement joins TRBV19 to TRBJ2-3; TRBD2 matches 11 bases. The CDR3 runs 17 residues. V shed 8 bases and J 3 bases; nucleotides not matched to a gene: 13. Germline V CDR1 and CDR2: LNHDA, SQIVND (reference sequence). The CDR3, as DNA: TGTGCCAGTTCAATCTCTAGCGGGAGGAGGGCTACAGATACGCAGTATTTT. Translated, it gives CASSISSGRRATDTQYF.

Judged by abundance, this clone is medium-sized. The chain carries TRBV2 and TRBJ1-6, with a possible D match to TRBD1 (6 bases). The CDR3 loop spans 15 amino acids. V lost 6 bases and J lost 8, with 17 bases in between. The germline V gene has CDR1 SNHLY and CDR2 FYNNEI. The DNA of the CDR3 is TGTGCCAGCAGAGGGAGAACAGGGACCGATTCACCCCTCCACTTT. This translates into CASRGRTGTDSPLHF.